The 17 T cell receptor beta chains given below trace back to one sample, sequenced in a study of beta chain features in type 1 diabetes. Every isolated RNA sample was fully reverse transcribed, so sequencing captured expressed TCRB transcripts. Assay: immunoSEQ multiplex PCR; the TCRdb copy retains only in-frame clones and omits some. The table shows about 16,000 clones, with 55% occurring only once. Sequenced sample: stem cell memory CD4+ T cells from blood. Source of these receptors: a woman aged 18-29 years in good health.

This chain links TRBV30 with TRBJ1-1, with D maybe TRBD1 (5 bases). The germline V gene has CDR1 GTSNPN and CDR2 SVGIG (reference sequence). The ends were cut back, 3 bases at V and 5 bases at J, with 13 bases in the middle. The CDR3 loop spans 13 amino acids. CDR3: CAWSDNTGTEAFF. The CDR3 DNA reads TGTGCCTGGAGCGACAACACAGGAACTGAAGCTTTCTTT.

V gene TRBV5-1 combines with J gene TRBJ2-1, with 8 bases lining up with TRBD2. Germline-derived CDR1 and CDR2 are SGHRS and YFSETQ. The CDR3 has 15 amino acids. The ends lost 6 bases at V and 4 bases at J; junction bases unmatched: 9. The CDR3 region is CASNPQREPYNEQFF. CDR3 DNA sequence: TGCGCCAGCAACCCTCAGCGGGAGCCGTACAATGAGCAGTTCTTC.

The CDR3 is CASSALSWGGEHEQFF. The DNA for the CDR3 is TGTGCCAGCAGTGCCCTCTCATGGGGGGGCGAGCATGAGCAGTTCTTC. V and J are TRBV6-1 and TRBJ2-1; a possible D gene is TRBD2 (7 bases). CDR3 length: 16 residues. Germline values: CDR1 MNHNS, CDR2 SASEGT. Trimming removed 4 bases from V and 8 bases from J, with 21 bases in between.

This chain connects TRBV11-1 to TRBJ2-3, with 8 bases aligning to TRBD2. The J segment lost 6 bases and the V segment lost 3 bases, leaving 11 bases of the junction unmatched. The CDR3 loop spans 16 amino acids. Germline V lookup: CDR1 SGHAT, CDR2 FQDESV (reference sequence). CDR3 DNA sequence: TGTGCCAGCAGCTTGGAAACTAGCGGATTCCGGGATACGCAGTATTTT. This codes for CASSLETSGFRDTQYF.

This chain connects TRBV19 to TRBJ2-5, with a tentative D call TRBD2 (7 bases). The CDR3 is made up of 14 amino acids. Germline V CDR1 and CDR2: LNHDA, SQIVND (reference sequence). V lost 4 bases to trimming and J lost 2 bases, with 11 bases between them. DNA of the CDR3: TGTGCCAGTAGTAGGGCGGGGGCTCAAGAGACCCAGTACTTC. This translates into CASSRAGAQETQYF.

The CDR3 protein is CASSLGRGEQYF. In nucleotides, the CDR3 is TGTGCCAGCAGCTTAGGACGGGGCGAGCAGTACTTC. The V call is TRBV7-2, the J call TRBJ2-7; D possibly corresponds to TRBD2 (5 bases). Germline values: CDR1 SGHTA, CDR2 FQGNSA. V was shortened by 1 base and J by 6 bases, with 7 bases between the two germline ends. This CDR3 region has 12 residues.

A few counts support this clone. The CDR3 is CASSSVFPEQYF. In DNA form, the CDR3 reads TGTGCCAGCAGCTCCGTGTTCCCGGAGCAGTACTTC. The chain joins TRBV7-2 to TRBJ2-7; D uncertain. V lost 4 bases and J 7 bases, leaving 11 bases between the germline ends. The CDR3 runs to 12 residues. CDR1 is SGHTA and CDR2 is FQGNSA in the germline V gene. The full variable domain, its missing parts supplied by reference TRBV7-2 and TRBJ2-7, is GAGVSQSPSNKVTEKGKDVELRCDPISGHTALYWYRQSLGQGLEFLIYFQGNSAPDKSGLPSDRFSAERTGGSVSTLTIQRTQQEDSAVYLCASSSVFPEQYFGPGTRLTVT.

This clone was seen a few times. The chain employs TRBV19 and TRBJ1-1, with 7 nucleotides matching TRBD1. With 3 bases clipped from V and 5 bases from J, the junction kept 12 bases outside the gene matches. CDR3 length: 16 residues. Germline V CDR1 and CDR2: LNHDA, SQIVND (reference sequence). CDR3 coding DNA: TGTGCCAGTAGTATGCTTACAGGGGCTATGTGGACTGAAGCTTTCTTT. Its protein product is CASSMLTGAMWTEAFF.

The V and J genes are TRBV5-4 and TRBJ2-1, with TRBD2 identical over 12 bases. CDR3 size: 17 residues. V shed 0 bases and J 2 bases; nucleotides not matched to a gene: 3. Germline V gene sequence: CDR1 SGHNT, CDR2 YYREEE (reference sequence). CDR3: CASSLEASGRAYNEQFF. The CDR3, as DNA: TGTGCCAGCAGCTTGGAGGCTAGCGGGAGGGCCTACAATGAGCAGTTCTTC. Full variable domain (missing parts from reference TRBV5-4 and TRBJ2-1): ETGVTQSPTHLIKTRGQQVTLRCSSQSGHNTVSWYQQALGQGPQFIFQYYREEENGRGNFPPRFSGLQFPNYSSELNVNALELDDSALYLCASSLEASGRAYNEQFFGPGTRLTVL.

Of note for this clone: The junction departs from germline at one end; a sequencing error may be responsible. V and J are TRBV7-7 and TRBJ2-2, with a weak D call TRBD2 (6 bases). The CDR3 length is 19 residues. The germline gives CDR1 SSHAT, CDR2 FNYEAQ (reference sequence). Here the CDR3 DNA reads TGTGCTAGCAGCTTAGCGGTTGGGTCGGGAATACGAAACACCGGGGAGCTGTTTTTT. Encoded protein: CASSLAVGSGIRNTGELFF.

V and J are TRBV2 and TRBJ2-5; 8 bases are a match to TRBD2. The J segment lost 5 bases and the V segment lost 4 bases, leaving 9 bases of the junction unmatched. The CDR3 runs 15 residues. CDR1 and CDR2 from the germline V gene are SNHLY and FYNNEI. DNA of the CDR3: TGTGCCAGCAGTGCGGGGGGAAGCGGGAGTGAGACCCAGTACTTC. This gives the protein CASSAGGSGSETQYF. The whole variable domain, filled in from reference TRBV2 and TRBJ2-5, reads EPEVTQTPSHQVTQMGQEVILRCVPISNHLYFYWYRQILGQKVEFLVSFYNNEISEKSEIFDDQFSVERPDGSNFTLKIRSTKLEDSAMYFCASSAGGSGSETQYFGPGTRLLVL.

This chain joins TRBV30 and TRBJ1-3; D uncertain. Trimming took 4 bases from V and 4 from J, leaving 11 bases between them. The CDR3 is 13 residues long. Germline V gene sequence: CDR1 GTSNPN, CDR2 SVGIG (reference sequence). The CDR3 sequence is CAWTADLGNTIYF. The CDR3 DNA reads as TGTGCCTGGACAGCTGACTTGGGAAACACCATATATTTT.

This clone was seen once. The chain joins TRBV28 to TRBJ1-3, with 7 bases fitting TRBD1. Trimming removed 9 bases from V and 2 bases from J; junction bases left unmatched: 19. In germline, CDR1 is MDHEN, CDR2 SYDVKM. The CDR3 consists of 18 residues. CDR3 region: CASRPDRFGKPPGNTIYF. CDR3 nucleotides: TGTGCCAGTAGACCGGACAGGTTTGGGAAGCCCCCTGGAAACACCATATATTTT.

The rearrangement joins TRBV30 to TRBJ2-1; a weak D match, TRBD1 (6 bases). The CDR3 extends over 14 amino acids. Germline V CDR1 and CDR2: GTSNPN, SVGIG (reference sequence). Trimming took off 1 base at V and 3 bases at J, with 10 bases between the two ends. CDR3 coding DNA: TGTGCCTGGAGTGAGCAGACAGGCTACAATGAGCAGTTCTTC. It encodes CAWSEQTGYNEQFF.

The table lists this clone with a few counts. The chain joins TRBV7-8 to TRBJ2-6; perhaps TRBD2 as D (6 bases). The germline gives CDR1 SGHVS, CDR2 FQNEAQ. Trimming removed 5 bases at V and 0 bases at J, with 17 bases between. The CDR3 spans 18 residues. CDR3 DNA sequence: TGTGCCAGCAGCCGACCGGGACTCGACCTCTCTGGGGCCAACGTCCTGACTTTC. It is translated as CASSRPGLDLSGANVLTF.

This clone was seen more than once but under ten times. The rearrangement uses TRBV15 and TRBJ1-4; TRBD1 agrees at 7 bases. Germline CDR1 reads LNHNV; CDR2 reads YYDKDF (reference sequence). J was trimmed by 7 bases and V by 4 bases; bases with no gene match: 9. The CDR3 contains 15 residues. CDR3 residues: CATSIPRGLGEKLFF. For the CDR3, the DNA is TGTGCCACCAGCATCCCAAGGGGGCTCGGTGAAAAACTGTTTTTT. Using reference TRBV15 and TRBJ1-4 for the parts outside the CDR3, the full variable domain is DAMVIQNPRYQVTQFGKPVTLSCSQTLNHNVMYWYQQKSSQAPKLLFHYYDKDFNNEADTPDNFQSRRPNTSFCFLDIRSPGLGDTAMYLCATSIPRGLGEKLFFGSGTQLSVL.

The chain is built from TRBV19 and TRBJ2-7; 8 positions match TRBD1. This CDR3 is built from 13 residues. The junction had 2 bases not matched to a gene; V was cut back by 4 bases and J by 3 bases. CDR1 and CDR2 from the germline V gene are LNHDA and SQIVND (reference sequence). For the CDR3, the DNA is TGTGCCAGTAGTACCGGACAGGGCTACGAGCAGTACTTC. This sequence encodes CASSTGQGYEQYF.